This TCR beta chain was recorded in a study of human T cells and chemical hapten exposure. TCRdb called the RACE reads again in MiXCR, with one record for every CDR3 protein. The sample holds roughly 48,000 distinct CDR3 sequences, nearly 4.5% seen once. Germline V gives CDR1 SGHDT, CDR2 YYEEEE. CDR3 length: 14 residues. Trimming took off 4 bases at V and 5 bases at J, with 14 bases between the two ends. This sample's time point: healthy volunteer bleed at 2 weeks. The authors extracted total RNA from unfractionated whole blood. Sequences were obtained from whole blood. This receptor was obtained from a human donor in good health. Some clones in this sample may be carry-over from other donors' samples. The J gene is TRBJ2-3, the V gene TRBV5-6; D is perhaps TRBD1 (6 bases). The CDR3 nucleotides read TGTGCCAGCAGCGCAGGGCTAGGGGGAGATACGCAGTATTTT. The encoded protein is CASSAGLGGDTQYF.